This T cell receptor beta chain was sequenced during a study of graft-versus-host responses after intestinal transplantation. The wider study: Each recipient received anti-thymocyte globulin induction, then tacrolimus and steroids for two to three years.

A word on this clone: Its antigen is not identified.

The V segment lost 5 bases and the J segment 0 bases; nucleotides outside the gene matches: 6. The germline gives CDR1 MNHEY, CDR2 SMNVEV (reference sequence). CDR3 length equals 16 residues. The assay was immunoSEQ multiplex PCR, and TCRdb's table has in-frame clones only and misses some. The data hold about 64,000 clones, with 85% to 95% observed a single time. The sequencing here drew on unstimulated CD8+ T cells sorted from spleen or lymph node cells, taken before transplant. This chain links TRBV27 with TRBJ1-1; 10 bases line up with TRBD1. The TCR was taken from a human donor who was the organ donor for an intestinal transplant. The CDR3 region has the DNA TGTGCCAGCAGTCGAGGGACAGGGGAAATGAACACTGAAGCTTTCTTT. Its protein product is CASSRGTGEMNTEAFF.